A selection of T cell receptor beta chains follows, all from one sample in a study of Tregs in tolerant kidney transplant recipients. Clones were sequenced by immunoSEQ multiplex PCR, and TCRdb holds only the in-frame ones, with some missing. The repertoire holds roughly 66,000 clones, with roughly 92% as singletons. This specimen consisted of CD8+ T cells from blood, obtained before the transplant. The receptor source for this set is a human donor who received a combined kidney and bone marrow transplant. Each CDR3 is given with its conserved first and last residue.

V	CDR3
TRBV27	CASSPLAGAVTEAFF
TRBV9	CASSLTSGGNNEQFF
TRBV6-4	CASSDSAGEADTQYF
TRBV19	CASSIGNYRVGELFF
TRBV27	CASSLSSHGEQFF
TRBV29-1	CSVGTLTRTGLGYEQYF
TRBV2	CASSEGRLPSYEQYF
TRBV27	CASSFAGGHYGYTF
TRBV7-9	CASSWGQPPVDGYTF
TRBV7-9	CASSLLGEPYEQYF
TRBV7-2	CASSLVVADYEQYF
TRBV6-5	CASSYSAAGSDTQYF
TRBV5-4	CASSPVGGKGEQFF
TRBV10-3	CAISASLNTEAFF
TRBV5-1	CASSLASGGVGNEQFF
TRBV4-2	CASSQGSGSGLYEQYF
TRBV4-3	CASSQDLEKTYGYTF
TRBV23-1	CASSPLDTPESYEQYF
TRBV9	CASSVGYSTEAFF
TRBV5-1	CASSPRTVDIQETQYF
TRBV4-3	CASSPTGTSGVYEQYF
TRBV27	CASSSRIRAGVGYEQYF
TRBV5-4	CASSLRVGSGGAGIGEQFF
TRBV7-9	CASTSLAGGPFNEQFF
TRBV9	CASSVSGLPYGYTF
TRBV27	CASSPNEVPYNEQFF
TRBV6-5	CASSVTESYEQYF
TRBV5-1	CASSLVGGEGNTIYF
TRBV29-1	CSVESGTGKGYTF
TRBV7-6	CASSRTEGVADTQYF
TRBV9	CASNLGGYDEQYF
TRBV6-5	CASSTGANTEAFF
TRBV19	CASSMAYGGNSPLHF
TRBV5-4	CASSKGQDYNEQFF
TRBV5-6	CASSFPGFTYEQYF
TRBV27	CASSQGLAGGIGYTGELFF
TRBV9	CASSVEGSGSASETQYF
TRBV7-7	CASSPTTQETQYF
TRBV9	CASSVDSGGKLFF
TRBV14	CASSPASGSSDEQFF
TRBV14	CASSQISAPSYEQYF
TRBV25-1	CARRRRGEDQYF
TRBV7-9	CAILQGVMFDGYTF
TRBV28	CASSWTGPREQYF
TRBV5-1	CASQLAGKDEQFF
TRBV9	CASSILGQPGLTSGDTQYF
TRBV28	CASSNRQILEKLFF
TRBV27	CASNGGGVHTGELFF
TRBV6-5	CASSYSATSSYNEQFF
TRBV5-6	CASSFRPGGYEQYF
TRBV2	CASSDRQTYEQYF
TRBV30	CAWIGGRGETQYF
TRBV2	CASSELGDEQYF
TRBV2	CASGDRATNEKLFF
TRBV25-1	CASSVAGGWETQYF
TRBV5-4	CASSAPGQFHNYGYTF
TRBV19	CASSVDRVLVF
TRBV14	CASSDRLSNEQYF